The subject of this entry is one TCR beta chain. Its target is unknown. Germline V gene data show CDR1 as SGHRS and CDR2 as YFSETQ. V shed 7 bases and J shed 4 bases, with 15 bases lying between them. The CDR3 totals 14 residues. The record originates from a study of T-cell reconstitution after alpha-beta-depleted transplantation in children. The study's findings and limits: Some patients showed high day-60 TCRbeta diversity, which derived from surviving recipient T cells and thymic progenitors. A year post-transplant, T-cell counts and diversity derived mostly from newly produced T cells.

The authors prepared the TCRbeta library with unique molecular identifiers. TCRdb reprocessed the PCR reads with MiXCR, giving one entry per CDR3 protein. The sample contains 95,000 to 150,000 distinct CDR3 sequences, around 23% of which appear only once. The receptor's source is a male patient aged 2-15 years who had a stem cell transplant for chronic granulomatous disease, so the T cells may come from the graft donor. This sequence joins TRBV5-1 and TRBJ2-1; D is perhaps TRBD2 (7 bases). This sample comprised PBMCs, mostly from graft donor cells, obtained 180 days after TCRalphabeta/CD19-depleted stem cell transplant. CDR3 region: CASGGGAGYNEQFF. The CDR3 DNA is TGCGCCAGCGGAGGGGGGGCAGGGTACAATGAGCAGTTCTTC.